The rows below give T cell receptor beta chains drawn from one sample of a study of CD8+ T cells in alopecia areata. The protocol was immunoSEQ multiplex PCR, while the TCRdb copy is restricted to in-frame clones and leaves out a portion. The profile shows roughly 180,000 clones, 45% to 65% of them singletons. The sample was CD4+ T cells sorted from blood, taken at week 4, from a patient treated with tofacitinib. These receptor sequences come from a human donor with alopecia areata. Both conserved end residues are part of each CDR3. The order of the fields is D gene, clone size, V gene, J gene, CDR3 DNA, CDR3 protein. A D gene is named only where the DNA matches it firmly. For some rows the clone size is stated as once, few or many, or as a class when expanded; others skip it.

-,-,TRBV4-1,TRBJ1-2,TGCGCCAGCAGCCAAGTCGGCGGGGCCTCAGGCTACACCTTC,CASSQVGGASGYTF
-,few,TRBV7-9,TRBJ2-7,TGTGCCAGCAGCTCTCCCCACGAGCAGTACTTC,CASSSPHEQYF
TRBD1,-,TRBV5-1,TRBJ2-1,TGCGCCAGCAGCCCCCTCGACAGGGGTTTTACTGGGCAGTTCTTC,CASSPLDRGFTGQFF
TRBD1,-,TRBV2,TRBJ1-5,TGTGCCAGCACCCTCGGGGGGACAGGTCAGCCCCAGCATTTT,CASTLGGTGQPQHF
TRBD1,-,TRBV27,TRBJ2-7,TGTGCCAGCGGTGGACAGGGTCTCGCCTACGAGCAGTACTTC,CASGGQGLAYEQYF
TRBD2,few,TRBV2,TRBJ2-1,TGTGCCAGCAGTGGACTAGCGGGGGCCCTCTCCTACAATGAGCAGTTCTTC,CASSGLAGALSYNEQFF
-,-,TRBV29-1,TRBJ1-2,TGCAGCGTTGACGCCGTGACTGGGGAAGGCTACACCTTC,CSVDAVTGEGYTF
-,-,TRBV29-1,TRBJ1-2,TGCAGCGTTGAGGGAGGAGGGGATAACTATGGCTACACCTTC,CSVEGGGDNYGYTF
-,few,TRBV6-6,TRBJ1-3,TGTGCCAGCAGACCTTCCCCCGGGACCTCTGGAAACACCATATATTTT,CASRPSPGTSGNTIYF
TRBD1,-,TRBV4-1,TRBJ1-2,TGCGCCAGCAGCCCTGCCGGGACAGGGATTCGTAACTATGGCTACACCTTC,CASSPAGTGIRNYGYTF
-,once,TRBV7-9,TRBJ1-1,TGTGCCAGCAGCGCCCGAGGGGGGGTCACTGAAGCTTTCTTT,CASSARGGVTEAFF
-,-,TRBV30,TRBJ1-1,TGTGCCTGGAGCCGGGGACGGCGGGAAGCTTTCTTT,CAWSRGRREAFF
-,-,TRBV29-1,TRBJ1-5,TGCAGCTACAGACAGTCTAGCAATCAGCCCCAGCATTTT,CSYRQSSNQPQHF
TRBD2,-,TRBV5-6,TRBJ2-7,TGTGCCAGCAGCTTCCCCGGAAGGACTAGTTCCCACGAGCAGTACTTC,CASSFPGRTSSHEQYF
TRBD2,-,TRBV11-2,TRBJ2-2,TGTGCCAGCAGCCTGACTAGCGGACTCACCGGGGAGCTGTTTTTT,CASSLTSGLTGELFF
-,-,TRBV11-2,TRBJ2-2,TGTGCCAGCAGCTTGAGAGGGGCCGGGGAGCTGTTTTTT,CASSLRGAGELFF
TRBD1,few,TRBV7-9,TRBJ2-2,TGTGCCAGCAGAGAGGGGGCAGCGGACACCGGGGAGCTGTTTTTT,CASREGAADTGELFF
-,-,TRBV28,TRBJ2-2,TGTGCCAGCAGTCTCCCCTCGTGGGGGGAGCTGTTTTTT,CASSLPSWGELFF
-,few,TRBV29-1,TRBJ1-4,TGCAGCGTTGCAGTCTCCCCTAATGAAAAACTGTTTTTT,CSVAVSPNEKLFF
-,-,TRBV5-1,TRBJ2-5,TGCGCCAGCAGCTTGGTACGGCCAGCAGAGACCCAGTACTTC,CASSLVRPAETQYF
-,-,TRBV5-1,TRBJ2-7,TGCGCCAGCAGCTTGGGCTACGAGCAGTACTTC,CASSLGYEQYF
TRBD1,-,TRBV5-6,TRBJ2-7,TGTGCCAGCAGCCAGACCGGACAGGGGACTCAGCAGTACTTC,CASSQTGQGTQQYF
TRBD1,-,TRBV7-9,TRBJ1-4,TGTGCCAGCAGCCCTGACAGGGGTAATGAAAAACTGTTTTTT,CASSPDRGNEKLFF
-,-,TRBV7-9,TRBJ1-3,TGTGCCAGCAGCCGACAGGCGCCTGGAAACACCATATATTTT,CASSRQAPGNTIYF
-,-,TRBV10-3,TRBJ1-3,TGTGCCATCAGTGATTACGGAGACGGACGCTCTGGAAACACCATATATTTT,CAISDYGDGRSGNTIYF
TRBD2,-,TRBV6-6,TRBJ2-5,TGTGCCAGCAGTTTGACGCTAGCGGAAGAGACCCAGTACTTC,CASSLTLAEETQYF
-,-,TRBV29-1,TRBJ2-3,TGCAGCGCTGAAGGTGGAGCCGATACGCAGTATTTT,CSAEGGADTQYF
TRBD1,few,TRBV19,TRBJ2-7,TGTGCCACCGCCCGGGACAGATCCTACGAGCAGTACTTC,CATARDRSYEQYF
-,-,TRBV30,TRBJ2-3,TGTGCCTGGAGTGTACAGTCAGATACGCAGTATTTT,CAWSVQSDTQYF
-,-,TRBV2,TRBJ1-2,TGTGCCAGCAGCCCTGCCCTTCTACCCTCTGGGGGCTACACCTTC,CASSPALLPSGGYTF
-,-,TRBV9,TRBJ1-3,TGTGCCAGCAGCGTTCGGGACAAATTAGACACCATATATTTT,CASSVRDKLDTIYF
-,-,TRBV5-1,TRBJ2-3,TGCGCCAGCAGCTTGGGGGCGGCCGCTAGCACAGATACGCAGTATTTT,CASSLGAAASTDTQYF
TRBD1,once,TRBV5-1,TRBJ2-2,TGCGCCAGCAGCCCGTTTCGACAGGGCGGAGCCGGGGAGCTGTTTTTT,CASSPFRQGGAGELFF
-,few,TRBV18,TRBJ1-1,TGTGCCAGCTCAGGGGACCAGAACACTGAAGCTTTCTTT,CASSGDQNTEAFF
-,-,TRBV19,TRBJ1-2,TGTGCCAGTTCCAGGGGACAAGGGTCAACCTGGGGCTACACCTTC,CASSRGQGSTWGYTF
-,-,TRBV27,TRBJ2-2,TGTGCCAGCAGTTTAAAAAGGATCGATACTTTGAACACCGGGGAGCTGTTTTTT,CASSLKRIDTLNTGELFF
TRBD1,few,TRBV29-1,TRBJ2-7,TGCAGCGCCCAAGGGGGACAGGGAGGTAGGGCCTACGAGCAGTACTTC,CSAQGGQGGRAYEQYF
-,-,TRBV29-1,TRBJ1-1,TGCAGCGTCGAAGTCGCAGGGAACACTGAAGCTTTCTTT,CSVEVAGNTEAFF
TRBD1,-,TRBV2,TRBJ1-5,TGTGCCAGCAGTTCACAGGGGTTCGGTCAGCCCCAGCATTTT,CASSSQGFGQPQHF
TRBD2,once,TRBV4-1,TRBJ2-1,TGCGCCAGCAGCCAGACGCTAGCGGCTTCCTACAATGAGCAGTTCTTC,CASSQTLAASYNEQFF
-,-,TRBV5-1,TRBJ2-1,TGCGCCAGCAGCTTCCAGGGGAGGGACAATGAGCAGTTCTTC,CASSFQGRDNEQFF
-,-,TRBV5-6,TRBJ1-6,TGTGCCAGCAGCTGGAGGGGCGGACAGTTGAGATCACCCCTCCACTTT,CASSWRGGQLRSPLHF
-,-,TRBV15,TRBJ2-1,TGTGCCACCAGCAGAGACGCTCGGAATGAGCAGTTCTTC,CATSRDARNEQFF
-,-,TRBV7-9,TRBJ2-5,TGTGCCAGCAGCTTAGATTATACAGTCCGCTCAGAGACCCAGTACTTC,CASSLDYTVRSETQYF
TRBD2,few,TRBV5-1,TRBJ2-5,TGCGCCAGCAGCTCGGGACTAGAAGCAGAGACCCAGTACTTC,CASSSGLEAETQYF
TRBD2,-,TRBV30,TRBJ2-7,TGTGCCTGGGAACTAGCGGGGGGCTCCTACGAGCAGTACTTC,CAWELAGGSYEQYF
-,once,TRBV5-1,TRBJ2-3,TGCGCCACCAAGGAGGGACAAGGGGGCGCAGATACGCAGTATTTT,CATKEGQGGADTQYF
-,-,TRBV28,TRBJ1-1,TGTGCCAGCAGAGTGGGGGACTCTGAAGCTTTCTTT,CASRVGDSEAFF
-,-,TRBV5-6,TRBJ2-2,TGTGCCAGCAGCTCCAGGGGCGGGCTGTTTTTT,CASSSRGGLFF
-,-,TRBV29-1,TRBJ2-4,TGCAGCGTTGTAGTGTTAGGGGACGCCAAAAACATTCAGTACTTC,CSVVVLGDAKNIQYF
-,once,TRBV2,TRBJ1-1,TGTGCCAGCATTGGCTTGGGGAACACTGAAGCTTTCTTT,CASIGLGNTEAFF
-,-,TRBV4-3,TRBJ1-6,TGCGCCAGCAGCCAAGGACAGGTGGGATCACCCCTCCACTTT,CASSQGQVGSPLHF
TRBD1,-,TRBV7-9,TRBJ1-1,TGTGCCAGCAGCGGGGACAGGCAGGGGATTGAAGCTTTCTTT,CASSGDRQGIEAFF
-,-,TRBV29-1,TRBJ2-1,TGCAGCGTTGGGGCACGTCTTCAAAACAATGAGCAGTTCTTC,CSVGARLQNNEQFF
-,-,TRBV4-1,TRBJ2-2,TGCGCCAGCAGCCAAGAGCGTTTAGCGGTCACCGGGGAGCTGTTTTTT,CASSQERLAVTGELFF
-,-,TRBV30,TRBJ1-1,TGTGCCTGGAGTGTACGACCGCCGGGCACTGAAGCTTTCTTT,CAWSVRPPGTEAFF
-,few,TRBV29-1,TRBJ1-2,TGCAGCGTGGCCCCGGGGGACTATGGCTACACCTTC,CSVAPGDYGYTF
-,-,TRBV2,TRBJ1-4,TGTGCCAGCAGTGACGGTCGGGGATTGGTTGAAAAACTGTTTTTT,CASSDGRGLVEKLFF
TRBD1,-,TRBV19,TRBJ1-4,TGTGCCAGTACCAACAGGGGGAGCGAAAAACTGTTTTTT,CASTNRGSEKLFF
-,few,TRBV12-5,TRBJ2-3,TGTGCTAGTGGTTTGTCCTCCAGCCCAGATACGCAGTATTTT,CASGLSSSPDTQYF